The 29 T cell receptor beta chains reported below all come from one sample, sequenced in a study of CD8 T cells in Susac syndrome. A quantity of about 0.5 to 1 ug RNA underwent reverse transcription using random hexamers. TCRdb analysed the immunoSEQ multiplex PCR reads with MiXCR anew, one entry per CDR3 protein. The table shows about 76,000 distinct CDR3 sequences, with over 85% occurring only once. Sequenced sample: CD8+ T cells from PBMCs. These receptors all stem from a human donor with Susac syndrome.

About this clonotype: At one boundary the junction diverges from the germline segment, which might be a read error. V is TRBV12-3 or TRBV12-4 and J is TRBJ1-2; TRBD1 is a possible D gene (6 bases). The CDR3 spans 12 residues. This chain's CDR3 is CASRPTGSGLDF. The CDR3 DNA reads TGTGCCAGCAGACCGACAGGCTCGGGCTTAGACTTC.

The chain links TRBV9 to TRBJ2-3, with a possible D match to TRBD2 (5 bases). The CDR3 is made up of 14 amino acids. The germline V and J ends were trimmed by 0 bases and 4 bases, with 9 bases remaining between them. Germline assignment: CDR1 SGDLS and CDR2 YYNGEE. The CDR3 region has the DNA TGTGCCAGCAGCGTAGGCCTCGGGGCAGATACGCAGTATTTT. Translating gives CASSVGLGADTQYF.

V usage is TRBV20-1 and J usage is TRBJ1-1; D is unclear. The CDR3 loop spans 13 amino acids. Trimming removed 0 bases from V and 0 bases from J, with 5 bases in between. Germline V CDR1 and CDR2: DFQATT, SNEGSKA (reference sequence). The CDR3 nucleotides read TGCAGTGCTAGAGATCTTATGAACACTGAAGCTTTCTTT. Amino acids: CSARDLMNTEAFF.

This rearrangement joins TRBV25-1 to TRBJ1-1; D may be TRBD1 (5 bases). Germline lookup yields CDR1 MGHDK and CDR2 SYGVNS. The V end was cut by 8 bases, the J end by 8 bases, with 12 bases between. This CDR3 is 11 amino acids long. The CDR3 reads CASGVGGEAFF. Written as DNA, the CDR3 is TGTGCCAGCGGAGTTGGGGGGGAAGCTTTCTTT.

J is TRBJ2-7 and V is TRBV12-3 or TRBV12-4; D not certain. The ends were cut back, 1 base at V and 6 bases at J, with 7 bases in the middle. The CDR3 spans 12 residues. The CDR3 region is CASSLDSLEQYF. CDR3 nucleotide sequence: TGTGCCAGCAGTTTAGACAGCCTCGAGCAGTACTTC.

This rearrangement joins TRBV7-8 to TRBJ1-1, with D maybe TRBD1 (6 bases). Germline V gene data show CDR1 as SGHVS and CDR2 as FQNEAQ. CDR3 length: 17 residues. Trimming pared 4 bases from V and 0 bases from J, leaving 18 bases between. This CDR3 is CASSSPPGTLLNTEAFF. The CDR3 DNA reads as TGTGCCAGCAGCTCTCCCCCGGGGACACTTCTGAACACTGAAGCTTTCTTT.

The CDR3 nucleotides read TGCAGTGCCCACTGGAGAACGTCGTGGGCCAACGTCCTGACTTTC. This encodes CSAHWRTSWANVLTF. The chain carries TRBV20-1 and TRBJ2-6; no clear D gene. Trimming took off 6 bases at V and 5 bases at J, with 17 bases between the two ends. The CDR3 runs to 15 residues. Germline CDR1 reads DFQATT; CDR2 reads SNEGSKA (reference sequence).

A word on this clonotype: An end of the junction does not agree with germline; a read error may underlie this. This chain joins TRBV10-1 and TRBJ1-2; a possible D gene is TRBD1 (5 bases). The germline V gene has CDR1 WNHNN and CDR2 SYGVQD (reference sequence). The CDR3 runs 12 residues. CDR3 bases: TGCGCCAGCGGTGACAGCGGCTATGGCTACACCTTC. This codes for CASGDSGYGYTF.

This chain uses TRBV7-9 with TRBJ1-2; 9 bases are shared with TRBD1. The CDR3 has 13 amino acids. Trimming took 4 bases from V and 7 from J; bases not matched to a gene: 4. From germline, CDR1 is SEHNR and CDR2 FQNEAQ (reference sequence). DNA for the CDR3: TGTGCCAGCAGCTCCGGGACAGGGTTTGGCTACACCTTC. It encodes CASSSGTGFGYTF.

The chain has TRBV9 and TRBJ1-2; D call uncertain. CDR3 length: 14 amino acids. Germline CDR1 reads SGDLS; CDR2 reads YYNGEE. Trimming cost V 3 bases and J 5 bases, with 14 bases left between them. In DNA, the CDR3 is TGTGCCAGCAGCGGAGTAGCCCGTAGGTATGGCTACACCTTC. This translates into CASSGVARRYGYTF.

The chain is built from TRBV12-3 or TRBV12-4 and TRBJ2-3, with TRBD2 matching over 13 bases. This CDR3 is built from 16 residues. Trimming cost V 5 bases and J 3 bases; bases outside gene matches: 5. The CDR3 loop is CASSRAGLAGTDTQYF. CDR3 DNA sequence: TGTGCCAGCAGTAGAGCGGGACTAGCGGGAACAGATACGCAGTATTTT.

The chain employs TRBV9 and TRBJ2-7; possible D gene TRBD2, 6 bases. Per the germline V gene, CDR1 is SGDLS and CDR2 is YYNGEE. The V gene lost 4 bases and the J gene lost 6 bases, with 20 bases spanning the gap. This CDR3 has 15 amino acids. CDR3 sequence: CASSPVGGPGSEQYF. The CDR3 region has the DNA TGTGCCAGCAGCCCAGTTGGAGGGCCGGGGTCCGAGCAGTACTTC.

Concerning this clonotype: The germline gene is not matched at one end of the junction; a read error may be the cause. The V call is TRBV7-7, the J call TRBJ1-6, with a weak D call TRBD1 (6 bases). In germline, CDR1 is SSHAT, CDR2 FNYEAQ (reference sequence). CDR3 length equals 16 residues. The CDR3: CASSQDSLSYNSPLHF. CDR3 DNA sequence: TGTGCTAGCAGCCAGGACAGTCTCTCCTATAATTCACCCCTCCACTTT.

This clonotype appeared a few times. This chain links TRBV2 with TRBJ2-5; 9 bases line up with TRBD2. Germline V gene sequence: CDR1 SNHLY, CDR2 FYNNEI. Losses at the gene ends were 3 bases for V and 7 bases for J; bases not matched to a gene: 9. This CDR3 is built from 15 residues. The CDR3 is CASSERWLAGRTQYF. As DNA, the CDR3 is TGTGCCAGCAGTGAGCGGTGGCTAGCGGGGAGGACCCAGTACTTC.

Regarding this clonotype: The germline gene is not matched at one end of the junction; a read error may be the cause. This rearrangement joins TRBV20-1 to TRBJ2-7; 9 bases agree with TRBD1. This CDR3 has 13 residues. CDR1 and CDR2 (germline): DFQATT, SNEGSKA (reference sequence). The CDR3 is CRARDRVTYEQYF. For the CDR3, the DNA is TGCAGAGCTAGGGACAGGGTAACCTACGAGCAGTACTTC.

The sample holds a few counts of this clonotype. The chain carries TRBV12-5 and TRBJ2-7; D is ambiguous. CDR1 and CDR2 (germline): LGHNT, FRNRAP. This CDR3 is 9 amino acids long. V lost 6 bases, J lost 5 bases, and 2 bases lay in between. The CDR3 region has the DNA TGTGCTAGTGGGGACGAGCAGTACTTC. This codes for CASGDEQYF.

The chain links TRBV29-1 to TRBJ1-1; D may be TRBD1 (5 bases). Germline V gene lookup returns CDR1 SQVTM and CDR2 ANQGSEA. V was pared by 4 bases and J by 0 bases, with 18 bases between. The CDR3 is 16 amino acids. CDR3 in DNA: TGCAGCGTTGTGGGGGGACCACCTATCATGAACACTGAAGCTTTCTTT. Translating gives CSVVGGPPIMNTEAFF.

The chain couples TRBV20-1 to TRBJ1-6; D remains ambiguous. Germline V CDR1 and CDR2: DFQATT, SNEGSKA (reference sequence). V shed 3 bases and J shed 0 bases, with 12 bases lying between them. The CDR3 totals 16 residues. The CDR3, as DNA: TGCAGTGCTAGTGACTTCAAGAGCTCCTATAATTCACCCCTCCACTTT. This sequence encodes CSASDFKSSYNSPLHF.

In its sample, this clonotype was seen once. The J gene is TRBJ2-1, the V gene TRBV20-1, with unresolved D. Germline V gives CDR1 DFQATT, CDR2 SNEGSKA (reference sequence). This CDR3 has 15 amino acids. Trimming removed 7 bases at V and 4 bases at J, with 20 bases between. The CDR3 region is CSVLLLEFSYNEQFF. CDR3 DNA: TGCAGTGTGCTACTGTTGGAGTTCTCGTACAATGAGCAGTTCTTC.

This clonotype has only one observation. The J gene is TRBJ1-2, the V gene TRBV7-8; 8 bases fit TRBD1. The CDR3 covers 15 residues. Germline V lookup: CDR1 SGHVS, CDR2 FQNEAQ. Trimming took 5 bases from V and 0 from J; bases not matched to a gene: 5. In nucleotides, the CDR3 is TGTGCCAGCAGCCTGGACAGGGTTACTAACTATGGCTACACCTTC. As protein: CASSLDRVTNYGYTF.

Only one count was recorded for this clonotype. The chain employs TRBV7-9 and TRBJ1-1; possible D gene TRBD1, 6 bases. V was trimmed by 8 bases and J by 0 bases, leaving 16 bases between them. Germline assignment: CDR1 SEHNR and CDR2 FQNEAQ (reference sequence). This CDR3 comprises 15 residues. In DNA form, the CDR3 reads TGTGCCAGCCGCCATGCCAGACAGGTGAACACTGAAGCTTTCTTT. Amino acids: CASRHARQVNTEAFF.

V and J are TRBV28 and TRBJ2-5; TRBD1 is a possible D gene (5 bases). The V end was cut by 7 bases, the J end by 3 bases, with 12 bases between. The CDR3 extends over 13 amino acids. CDR1 is MDHEN and CDR2 is SYDVKM in the germline V gene. The CDR3 loop is CASTSRQKETQYF. In DNA form, the CDR3 reads TGTGCCAGCACCTCGAGACAGAAAGAGACCCAGTACTTC.

The chain is built from TRBV5-1 and TRBJ1-1, with D uncertain. The CDR3 is 14 residues long. Germline V gene data show CDR1 as SGHRS and CDR2 as YFSETQ. Between the trimmed V and J ends, which lost 0 bases and 0 bases, there was a span of 6 bases. The CDR3 loop is CASSLDQVNTEAFF. Written as DNA, the CDR3 is TGCGCCAGCAGCTTGGACCAGGTGAACACTGAAGCTTTCTTT. Together with reference TRBV5-1 and TRBJ1-1, the CDR3 gives the full variable domain: KAGVTQTPRYLIKTRGQQVTLSCSPISGHRSVSWYQQTPGQGLQFLFEYFSETQRNKGNFPGRFSGRQFSNSRSEMNVSTLELGDSALYLCASSLDQVNTEAFFGQGTRLTVV.

The chain links TRBV6-6 to TRBJ1-1, with D perhaps matching TRBD1 (6 bases). Per germline, CDR1 MNHNY and CDR2 SVGAGI (reference sequence). V shed 10 bases and J shed 8 bases, with 17 bases lying between them. This CDR3 is 12 amino acids long. Written as DNA, the CDR3 is TGTGCCACCGACATCGGGGGGCTAGAAGCTTTCTTT. Translation gives CATDIGGLEAFF.

This rearrangement joins TRBV12-3 or TRBV12-4 to TRBJ2-1; the D is unclear. This CDR3 has 16 amino acids. V lost 6 bases to trimming and J lost 5 bases, with 20 bases between them. The CDR3 nucleotides read TGTGCCAGCAGCCGACGAACCGGGTGGACGGACAATGAGCAGTTCTTC. Encoded protein: CASSRRTGWTDNEQFF.

The rearrangement uses TRBV29-1 and TRBJ2-7; tentatively, D is TRBD1 or TRBD2 (6 bases each). The ends were cut back, 2 bases at V and 2 bases at J, with 22 bases in the middle. The V gene's germline CDR1 is SQVTM and CDR2 ANQGSEA. The CDR3 is 17 residues long. CDR3 loop: CSVESGSGGTKPYEQYF. The CDR3, as DNA: TGCAGCGTTGAAAGCGGGTCCGGGGGCACTAAACCCTACGAGCAGTACTTC.

This chain connects TRBV20-1 to TRBJ2-4, with 8 nucleotides matching TRBD2. V lost 6 bases to trimming and J lost 1 base; unmatched junction nucleotides: 8. Germline CDR1 DFQATT, CDR2 SNEGSKA (reference sequence). The CDR3 is 15 amino acids. The CDR3 DNA sequence: TGCAGTGCGAGAAGCGGGAGTGATGCCAAAAACATTCAGTACTTC. Amino acid sequence: CSARSGSDAKNIQYF.

This chain joins TRBV12-3 or TRBV12-4 and TRBJ2-7, with D hard to call. Trimming cost V 8 bases and J 1 base, with 15 bases left between them. This CDR3 comprises 14 residues. As DNA, the CDR3 is TGTGCCAGCTCACTAAGTTACAGTTCCTACGAGCAGTACTTC. It is translated as CASSLSYSSYEQYF.

The rearrangement joins TRBV20-1 to TRBJ2-1, with 8 bases fitting TRBD2. This CDR3 has 15 amino acids. Trimming at V came to 6 bases and at J to 4 bases, leaving 11 bases not matched to a gene. CDR1 and CDR2 from the germline V gene are DFQATT and SNEGSKA (reference sequence). Here the CDR3 DNA reads TGCAGTGCCCCCCGGTCGGGCGGGGGGTACAATGAGCAGTTCTTC. This encodes CSAPRSGGGYNEQFF.